What follows are 13 T cell receptor beta chains derived from one specimen sequenced in a study of memory CD4+ T cells and cytomegalovirus serostatus. Clones were sequenced by immunoSEQ multiplex PCR, and TCRdb holds only the in-frame ones, with some missing. Counted here are under 75,000 clones, around 80% occurring once; the ten biggest clones make up approximately 0.53%. The sort gate was single viable CD3+CD4+CD8-CD45RO+ cells for memory CD4+ T cells. Sequencing used memory CD4+ T cells from blood. These receptors all stem from an adult in good health and CMV-seronegative. Some clones in this sample may be carry-over from other donors' samples.

The chain links TRBV19 to TRBJ1-5; D may be TRBD1 (6 bases). Trimming stripped 5 bases from V and 4 bases from J, with 9 bases between. The CDR3 extends over 13 amino acids. Per germline, CDR1 LNHDA and CDR2 SQIVND (reference sequence). The CDR3: CASSSTGNQPQHF. CDR3 DNA sequence: TGTGCCAGTAGTTCGACAGGTAATCAGCCCCAGCATTTT.

The chain recombines TRBV25-1 with TRBJ1-6; D gene uncertain. The CDR3 covers 14 residues. Germline assignment: CDR1 MGHDK and CDR2 SYGVNS. With 5 bases removed from V and 4 bases from J, the gap between germline ends came to 9 bases. The CDR3 here is CASSPDAYNSPLHF. The CDR3 bases are TGTGCCAGCAGTCCCGACGCTTATAATTCACCCCTCCACTTT. Together with reference TRBV25-1 and TRBJ1-6, the CDR3 gives the full variable domain: EADIYQTPRYLVIGTGKKITLECSQTMGHDKMYWYQQDPGMELHLIHYSYGVNSTEKGDLSSESTVSRIRTEHFPLTLESARPSHTSQYLCASSPDAYNSPLHFGNGTRLTVT.

Here the CDR3 reads CSARVYTEAFF. The CDR3 coding sequence is TGCAGTGCTAGAGTCTACACTGAAGCTTTCTTT. The gene calls are TRBV20-1 and TRBJ1-1; no clear D gene. With 1 base removed from V and 3 bases from J, the gap between germline ends came to 3 bases. The CDR3 consists of 11 residues. Germline V gene lookup returns CDR1 DFQATT and CDR2 SNEGSKA (reference sequence).

V and J are TRBV4-3 and TRBJ2-2; D is possibly TRBD1 or TRBD2 (6 bases each). V gave up 3 bases and J gave up 2 bases, with 16 bases separating them. Germline assignment: CDR1 LGHNA and CDR2 YSLEER. This CDR3 is built from 17 residues. The CDR3 sequence: CASSQALRGVNTGELFF. CDR3 sequence (DNA): TGCGCCAGCAGCCAGGCCCTAAGGGGGGTAAACACCGGGGAGCTGTTTTTT.

This chain joins TRBV7-2 and TRBJ2-7; TRBD2 matches 11 bases. The CDR3 is 15 residues long. V was clipped by 3 bases and J by 4 bases; unmatched bases: 5. Germline loops: CDR1 SGHTA, CDR2 FQGNSA. As DNA, the CDR3 is TGTGCCAGCAGCTTCTTGTCTAGCGGGAGGTACGAGCAGTACTTC. This gives the protein CASSFLSSGRYEQYF.

The J gene is TRBJ2-7, the V gene TRBV10-2; 7 bases are shared with TRBD2. The length of the CDR3 is 16 residues. J gave up 3 bases and V 2 bases, and 10 bases lay outside the gene matches. The germline gives CDR1 WSHSY, CDR2 SAAADI. CDR3 sequence (DNA): TGCGCCAGCAGTGAGGGAGCGGGACTTTACGACTACGAGCAGTACTTC. Translation gives CASSEGAGLYDYEQYF.

The rearrangement links TRBV7-9 to TRBJ2-3; TRBD2 is a possible D gene (5 bases). The CDR3 is 11 amino acids. Germline lookup yields CDR1 SEHNR and CDR2 FQNEAQ (reference sequence). Trimming left V 8 bases short and J 7 bases short, with 10 bases between. The chain's CDR3 is CASLSGNTQYF. Written as DNA, the CDR3 is TGTGCCAGCCTTTCGGGGAATACGCAGTATTTT.

This clone was counted between two and nine times. Different DNA sequences within this sample yield the same CDR3. The chain carries TRBV2 and TRBJ1-1; no clear D. The V gene lost 6 bases and the J gene lost 0 bases, with 11 bases spanning the gap. Germline CDR1 SNHLY, CDR2 FYNNEI. The CDR3 totals 14 residues. The CDR3 reads CASRVDGVNTEAFF. CDR3 bases: TGTGCCAGCAGGGTGGACGGGGTGAACACTGAAGCTTTCTTT.

The chain combines TRBV4-3 with TRBJ2-7; the D is unclear. With 0 bases removed from V and 3 bases from J, the gap between germline ends came to 12 bases. This CDR3 contains 15 residues. CDR1 is LGHNA, CDR2 YSLEER, per germline. The CDR3 is CASSQDGPAIYEQYF. CDR3 in DNA: TGCGCCAGCAGCCAAGACGGGCCCGCTATCTACGAGCAGTACTTC.

In this sample, this clone turned up a few times. The sample carries other DNA sequences with the same CDR3. This chain links TRBV5-4 with TRBJ2-7; D is perhaps TRBD2 (6 bases). The CDR3 runs to 11 residues. Trimming took 4 bases from V and 7 from J, leaving 9 bases between them. Germline V gives CDR1 SGHNT, CDR2 YYREEE (reference sequence). This CDR3 is CASSLRGEQYF. As DNA, the CDR3 is TGTGCCAGCAGCCTTCGGGGGGAGCAGTACTTC.

V is TRBV6-1 and J is TRBJ2-1; no definite D call. Germline V gene lookup returns CDR1 MNHNS and CDR2 SASEGT. Trimming shortened V by 7 bases and J by 0 bases, and 13 bases separated the two germline ends. This CDR3 has 15 residues. CDR3 protein: CASKDSPSSYNEQFF. The CDR3 DNA reads TGTGCCAGCAAGGATAGCCCGAGCTCCTACAATGAGCAGTTCTTC.

This clone was detected only a few times. CDR3 sequence: CASSTRDFQETQYF. The CDR3 bases are TGTGCCAGCAGCACCAGGGACTTCCAAGAGACCCAGTACTTC. The chain combines TRBV9 with TRBJ2-5; possibly TRBD2 for D (6 bases). Between the trimmed V and J ends, which lost 4 bases and 1 base, there was a span of 11 bases. Germline V gives CDR1 SGDLS, CDR2 YYNGEE. CDR3 size: 14 residues.

The genes are TRBV5-1 and TRBJ1-2; D is undetermined. This CDR3 is 14 amino acids long. Germline V CDR1 and CDR2: SGHRS, YFSETQ. V was trimmed by 0 bases and J by 8 bases, leaving 14 bases between them. The CDR3 DNA is TGCGCCAGCAGCTTGGAAGGGCGGTTAGAAGGCTACACCTTC. Amino acid sequence: CASSLEGRLEGYTF.